This entry lists 8 T cell receptor beta chains sequenced from one sample in a study of cytomegalovirus exposure and HLA in healthy donors. 13 Jbeta primers and 60 Vbeta primers were used for the PCR. Clones were sequenced by immunoSEQ multiplex PCR, and TCRdb holds only the in-frame ones, with some missing. The sample shows about 130,000 clones, approximately 80% of them seen only once. The sample taken for sequencing was PBMCs. These receptors were taken from a male donor in good health and CMV-seropositive.

The rearrangement links TRBV5-1 to TRBJ1-2, with TRBD1 matching over 7 bases. V lost 5 bases and J lost 8; bases outside the gene matches: 12. This CDR3 is 14 amino acids long. The germline V gene has CDR1 SGHRS and CDR2 YFSETQ. The CDR3: CASSVGQSTKGYTF. The CDR3 DNA is TGCGCCAGCAGTGTGGGACAGTCGACTAAGGGCTACACCTTC.

This clone was seen more than once but under ten times. The junction does not match germline at one end; this may be a read error. V usage is TRBV7-9 and J usage is TRBJ2-7; 9 bases align to TRBD1. Germline loops: CDR1 SEHNR, CDR2 FQNEAQ (reference sequence). There are 16 residues in the CDR3. CDR3 DNA sequence: TGTTCCAGCAGCTTCTTGGGACAGGGTTCTTTCTACGAGCAGTACTTC. Its translation: CSSSFLGQGSFYEQYF. Full variable domain (remainder filled in from reference TRBV7-9 and TRBJ2-7): DTGVSQNPRHKITKRGQNVTFRCDPISEHNRLYWYRQTLGQGPEFLTYFQNEAQLEKSRLLSDRFSAERPKGSFSTLEIQRTEQGDSAMYLCSSSFLGQGSFYEQYFGPGTRLTVT.

V and J are TRBV7-8 and TRBJ1-1; TRBD1 matches 9 bases. V gave up 6 bases and J gave up 0 bases; unmatched junction bases: 5. This CDR3 comprises 15 residues. The germline gives CDR1 SGHVS, CDR2 FQNEAQ. DNA of the CDR3: TGTGCCAGCAGTCGGGACAGGGCCATGAACACTGAAGCTTTCTTT. As protein: CASSRDRAMNTEAFF.

The rearrangement joins TRBV12-5 to TRBJ2-1, with D perhaps TRBD1 (5 bases). CDR3 length: 14 amino acids. Trimming took 3 bases from V and 5 from J, leaving 11 bases between them. The germline V gene encodes CDR1 LGHNT and CDR2 FRNRAP. This CDR3 reads CASGLGQGHNEQFF. DNA for the CDR3: TGTGCTAGTGGTTTAGGGCAGGGCCACAATGAGCAGTTCTTC.

The chain joins TRBV12-5 to TRBJ1-5, with D uncertain. Germline CDR1 LGHNT, CDR2 FRNRAP. This CDR3 comprises 10 residues. Trimming shortened V by 6 bases and J by 14 bases, and 11 bases separated the two germline ends. CDR3: CASGPCGEHF. CDR3 nucleotide sequence: TGTGCTAGTGGCCCCTGCGGGGAGCATTTT.

The genes are TRBV14 and TRBJ2-7; 11 nucleotides agree with TRBD2. This CDR3 contains 14 residues. Germline CDR1 reads SGHDN; CDR2 reads FVKESK. After removal of 4 bases from V and 7 bases from J, the junction contained 6 bases not matched to a gene. CDR3 nucleotide sequence: TGTGCCAGCAGCCTACTAGCGGGAGTAGGGGAGCAGTACTTC. Its protein is CASSLLAGVGEQYF.

This chain links TRBV19 with TRBJ1-1; D gene unclear. Germline CDR1 LNHDA, CDR2 SQIVND (reference sequence). This CDR3 comprises 12 residues. V was clipped by 5 bases and J by 5 bases, with 9 bases between them. In nucleotides, the CDR3 is TGTGCCAGTAGTCGGTCGGAGACTGAAGCTTTCTTT. This translates into CASSRSETEAFF.

The chain has TRBV9 and TRBJ1-2, with D possibly matching TRBD1 (5 bases). Germline CDR1 is SGDLS and CDR2 is YYNGEE. The CDR3 covers 13 residues. Trimming shortened V by 0 bases and J by 7 bases, and 10 bases separated the two germline ends. The CDR3 loop reads CASSVVHGGGYTF. CDR3 coding DNA: TGTGCCAGCAGCGTAGTCCACGGGGGTGGCTACACCTTC.